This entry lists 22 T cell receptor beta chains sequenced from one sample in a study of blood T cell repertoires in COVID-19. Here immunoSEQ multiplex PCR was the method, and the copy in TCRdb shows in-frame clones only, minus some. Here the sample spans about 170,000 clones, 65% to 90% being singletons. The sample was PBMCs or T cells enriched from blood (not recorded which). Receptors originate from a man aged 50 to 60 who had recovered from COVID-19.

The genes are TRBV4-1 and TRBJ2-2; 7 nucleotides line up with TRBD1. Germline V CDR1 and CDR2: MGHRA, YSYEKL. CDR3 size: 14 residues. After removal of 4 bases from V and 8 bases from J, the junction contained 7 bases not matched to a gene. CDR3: CASSLGQTPGELFF. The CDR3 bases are TGCGCCAGCAGCCTGGGACAGACCCCGGGGGAGCTGTTTTTT.

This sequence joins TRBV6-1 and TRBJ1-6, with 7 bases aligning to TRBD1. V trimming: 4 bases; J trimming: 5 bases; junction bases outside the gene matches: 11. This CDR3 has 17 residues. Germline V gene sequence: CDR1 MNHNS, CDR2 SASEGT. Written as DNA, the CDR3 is TGTGCCAGCAGTGGGCAGGGGGAGATAATGGATAATTCACCCCTCCACTTT. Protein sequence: CASSGQGEIMDNSPLHF.

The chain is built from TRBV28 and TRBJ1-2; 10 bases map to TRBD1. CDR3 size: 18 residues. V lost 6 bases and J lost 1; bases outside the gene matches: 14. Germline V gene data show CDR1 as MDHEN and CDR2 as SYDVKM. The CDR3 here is CASSTSADRGRGNYGYTF. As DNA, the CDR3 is TGTGCCAGCAGCACCTCCGCGGACAGGGGGAGAGGTAACTATGGCTACACCTTC.

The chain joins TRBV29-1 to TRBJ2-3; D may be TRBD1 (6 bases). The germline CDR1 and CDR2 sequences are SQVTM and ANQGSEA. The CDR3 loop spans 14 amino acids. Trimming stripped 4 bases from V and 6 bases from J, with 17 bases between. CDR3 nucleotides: TGCAGCGTTGTGGCCAGGGGTTATCCCGATACGCAGTATTTT. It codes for CSVVARGYPDTQYF.

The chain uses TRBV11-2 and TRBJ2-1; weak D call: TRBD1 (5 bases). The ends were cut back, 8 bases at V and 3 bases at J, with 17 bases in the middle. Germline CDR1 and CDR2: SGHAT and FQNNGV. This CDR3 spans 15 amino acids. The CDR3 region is CASRPPEQGYNEQFF. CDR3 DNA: TGTGCCAGCCGGCCCCCGGAGCAGGGCTACAATGAGCAGTTCTTC. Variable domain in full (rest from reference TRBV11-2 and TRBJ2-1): EAGVAQSPRYKIIEKRQSVAFWCNPISGHATLYWYQQILGQGPKLLIQFQNNGVVDDSQLPKDRFSAERLKGVDSTLKIQPAKLEDSAVYLCASRPPEQGYNEQFFGPGTRLTVL.

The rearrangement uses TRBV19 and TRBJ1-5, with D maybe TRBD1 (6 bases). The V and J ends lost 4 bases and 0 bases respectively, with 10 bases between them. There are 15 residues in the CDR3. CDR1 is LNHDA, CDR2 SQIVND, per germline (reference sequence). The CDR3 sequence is CASSTAGVSNQPQHF. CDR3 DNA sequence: TGTGCCAGTAGTACGGCAGGGGTTAGCAATCAGCCCCAGCATTTT.

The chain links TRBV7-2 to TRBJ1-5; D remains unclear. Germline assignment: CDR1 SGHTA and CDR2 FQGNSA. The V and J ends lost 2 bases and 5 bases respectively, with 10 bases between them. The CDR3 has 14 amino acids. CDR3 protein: CASSLMRGDQPQHF. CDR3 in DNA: TGTGCCAGCAGCTTAATGCGGGGAGATCAGCCCCAGCATTTT.

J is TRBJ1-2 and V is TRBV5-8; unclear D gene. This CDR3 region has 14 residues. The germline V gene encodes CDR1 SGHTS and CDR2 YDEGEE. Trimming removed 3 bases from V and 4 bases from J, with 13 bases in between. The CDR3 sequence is CASSWAVGSYGYTF. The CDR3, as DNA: TGTGCCAGCAGCTGGGCTGTGGGCAGCTATGGCTACACCTTC.

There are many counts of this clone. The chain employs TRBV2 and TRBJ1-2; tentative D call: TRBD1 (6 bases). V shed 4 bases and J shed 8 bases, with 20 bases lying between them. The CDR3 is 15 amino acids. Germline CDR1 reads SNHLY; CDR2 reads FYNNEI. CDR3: CASSVQGRGAGGYTF. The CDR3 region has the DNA TGTGCCAGCAGTGTACAGGGACGGGGGGCCGGAGGCTACACCTTC.

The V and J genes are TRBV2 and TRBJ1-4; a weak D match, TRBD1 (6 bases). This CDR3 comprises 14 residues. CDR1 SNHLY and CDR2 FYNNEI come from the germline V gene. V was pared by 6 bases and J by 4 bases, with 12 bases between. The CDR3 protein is CASRRDTYNEKLFF. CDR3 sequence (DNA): TGTGCCAGCAGACGGGACACTTATAATGAAAAACTGTTTTTT.

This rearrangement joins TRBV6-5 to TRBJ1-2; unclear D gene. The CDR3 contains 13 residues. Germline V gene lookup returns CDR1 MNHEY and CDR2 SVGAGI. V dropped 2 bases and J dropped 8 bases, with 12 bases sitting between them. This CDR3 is CASSYIPGSGYTF. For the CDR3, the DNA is TGTGCCAGCAGTTACATTCCGGGAAGCGGCTACACCTTC.

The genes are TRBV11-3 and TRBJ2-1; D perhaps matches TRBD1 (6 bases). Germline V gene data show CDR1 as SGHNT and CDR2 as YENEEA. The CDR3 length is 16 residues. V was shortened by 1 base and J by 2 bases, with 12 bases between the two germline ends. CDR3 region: CASSLGWGPAYNEQFF. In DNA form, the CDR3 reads TGTGCCAGCAGCTTAGGTTGGGGGCCAGCCTACAATGAGCAGTTCTTC. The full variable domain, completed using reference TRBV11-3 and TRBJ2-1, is EAGVVQSPRYKIIEKKQPVAFWCNPISGHNTLYWYLQNLGQGPELLIRYENEEAVDDSQLPKDRFSAERLKGVDSTLKIQPAELGDSAVYLCASSLGWGPAYNEQFFGPGTRLTVL.

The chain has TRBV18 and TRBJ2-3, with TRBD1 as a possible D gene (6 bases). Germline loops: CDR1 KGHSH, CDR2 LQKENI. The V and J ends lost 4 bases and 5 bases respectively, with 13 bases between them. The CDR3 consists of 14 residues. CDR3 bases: TGTGCCAGCTCACTGGACAGCAGTGTAGATACGCAGTATTTT. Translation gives CASSLDSSVDTQYF.

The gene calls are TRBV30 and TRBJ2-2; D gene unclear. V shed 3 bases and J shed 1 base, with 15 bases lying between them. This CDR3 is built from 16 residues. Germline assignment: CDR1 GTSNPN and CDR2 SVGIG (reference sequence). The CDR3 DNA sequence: TGTGCCTGGAGGAAAGTAGCTGGATTGAACACCGGGGAGCTGTTTTTT. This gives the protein CAWRKVAGLNTGELFF.

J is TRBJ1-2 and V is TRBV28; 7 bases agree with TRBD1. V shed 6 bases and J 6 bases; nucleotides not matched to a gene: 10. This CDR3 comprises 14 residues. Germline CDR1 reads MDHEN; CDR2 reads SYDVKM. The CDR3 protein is CASSETGTVNGYTF. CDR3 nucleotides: TGTGCCAGCAGCGAGACCGGGACAGTTAATGGCTACACCTTC.

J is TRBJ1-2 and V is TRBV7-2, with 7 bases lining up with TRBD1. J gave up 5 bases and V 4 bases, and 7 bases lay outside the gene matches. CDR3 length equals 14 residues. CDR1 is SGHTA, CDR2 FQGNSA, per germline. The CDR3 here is CASSSGTDSYGYTF. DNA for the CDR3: TGTGCCAGCAGCTCCGGGACAGACTCATATGGCTACACCTTC.

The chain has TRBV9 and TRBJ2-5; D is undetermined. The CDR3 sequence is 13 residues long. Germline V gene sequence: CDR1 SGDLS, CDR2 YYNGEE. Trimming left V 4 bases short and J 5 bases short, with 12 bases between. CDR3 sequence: CASSPRSWETQYF. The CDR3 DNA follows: TGTGCCAGCAGCCCCCGGTCTTGGGAGACCCAGTACTTC. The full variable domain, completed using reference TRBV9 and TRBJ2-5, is DSGVTQTPKHLITATGQRVTLRCSPRSGDLSVYWYQQSLDQGLQFLIQYYNGEERAKGNILERFSAQQFPDLHSELNLSSLELGDSALYFCASSPRSWETQYFGPGTRLLVL.

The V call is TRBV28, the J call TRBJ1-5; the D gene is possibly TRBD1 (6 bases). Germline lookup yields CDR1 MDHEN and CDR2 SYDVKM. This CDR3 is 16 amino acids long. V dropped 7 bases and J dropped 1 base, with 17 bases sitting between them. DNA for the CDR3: TGTGCCAGCATCCTGGGGACAAGGAGGAGCAATCAGCCCCAGCATTTT. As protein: CASILGTRRSNQPQHF. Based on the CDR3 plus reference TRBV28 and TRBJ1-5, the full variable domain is DVKVTQSSRYLVKRTGEKVFLECVQDMDHENMFWYRQDPGLGLRLIYFSYDVKMKEKGDIPEGYSVSREKKERFSLILESASTNQTSMYLCASILGTRRSNQPQHFGDGTRLSIL.

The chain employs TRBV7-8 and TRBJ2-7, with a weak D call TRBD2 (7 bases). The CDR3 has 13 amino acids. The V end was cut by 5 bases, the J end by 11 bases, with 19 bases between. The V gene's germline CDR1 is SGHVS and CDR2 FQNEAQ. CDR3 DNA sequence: TGTGCCAGCAGCCCGGCCGGCGGGGGCCGGGAGTACTTC. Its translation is CASSPAGGGREYF.

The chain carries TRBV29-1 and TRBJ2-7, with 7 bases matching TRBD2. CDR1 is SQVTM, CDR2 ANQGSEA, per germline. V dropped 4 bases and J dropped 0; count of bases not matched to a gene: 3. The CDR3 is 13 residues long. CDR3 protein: CSVAGGISYEQYF. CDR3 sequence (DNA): TGCAGCGTTGCCGGGGGGATCTCCTACGAGCAGTACTTC.

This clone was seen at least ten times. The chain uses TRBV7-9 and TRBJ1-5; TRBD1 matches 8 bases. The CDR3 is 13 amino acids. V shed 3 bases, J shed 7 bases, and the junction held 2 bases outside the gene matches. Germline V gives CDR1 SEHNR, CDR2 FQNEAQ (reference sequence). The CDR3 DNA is TGTGCCAGCAGCTTTGACAGGGGCCAGCCCCAGCATTTT. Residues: CASSFDRGQPQHF.

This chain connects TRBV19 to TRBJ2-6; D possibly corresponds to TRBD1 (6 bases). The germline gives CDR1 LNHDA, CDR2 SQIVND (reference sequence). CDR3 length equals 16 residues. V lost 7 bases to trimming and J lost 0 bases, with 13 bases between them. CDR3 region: CASMSTGSSGANVLTF. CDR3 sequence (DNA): TGTGCCAGTATGTCAACAGGGAGCTCTGGGGCCAACGTCCTGACTTTC.